Presented here are 6 T cell receptor beta chains from one specimen sequenced in a study of somatic mutations in cytotoxic T cells in rheumatoid arthritis. The protocol was immunoSEQ multiplex PCR, while the TCRdb copy is restricted to in-frame clones and leaves out a portion. The sample yields some 30,000 clones, around 86% seen once. The specimen sequenced was CD8+ T cells sorted from blood. The receptors here all came from an adult with rheumatoid arthritis.

The chain uses TRBV7-9 and TRBJ2-3; possibly TRBD1 for D (6 bases). Germline V CDR1 and CDR2: SEHNR, FQNEAQ (reference sequence). The CDR3 is 16 amino acids. Deletions cut 1 base from V and 6 bases from J, with 17 bases between. CDR3: CASSLVAGQRRDTQYF. In DNA, the CDR3 is TGTGCCAGCAGCTTAGTTGCTGGACAGCGTCGGGATACGCAGTATTTT.

The CDR3 is CASSLVTSGGVNEQFF. CDR3 DNA sequence: TGTGCCAGCAGCTTAGTGACTAGCGGGGGGGTCAATGAGCAGTTCTTC. J is TRBJ2-1 and V is TRBV11-2, with 14 nucleotides matching TRBD2. Germline CDR1 reads SGHAT; CDR2 reads FQNNGV. After removal of 1 base from V and 6 bases from J, the junction contained 2 bases not matched to a gene. The CDR3 has 16 amino acids.

In DNA, the CDR3 is TGTGCCAGCAGCTTAGGACAGGGACTCCAAGAGACCCAGTACTTC. Protein product: CASSLGQGLQETQYF. The V call is TRBV7-3, the J call TRBJ2-5; 8 bases fit TRBD1. The CDR3 is 15 residues long. Germline V CDR1 and CDR2: SGHTA, FQGTGA. The trim removed 2 bases at V and 1 base at J, leaving 3 bases unmatched.

The chain uses TRBV11-2 and TRBJ1-2, with 7 bases lining up with TRBD1. V dropped 5 bases and J dropped 3; count of bases not matched to a gene: 3. Germline V gene sequence: CDR1 SGHAT, CDR2 FQNNGV. This CDR3 contains 13 residues. Written as DNA, the CDR3 is TGTGCCAGCAGCGATCAGGGGGACTATGGCTACACCTTC. This encodes CASSDQGDYGYTF.

The rearrangement joins TRBV10-3 to TRBJ2-1, with D maybe TRBD2 (6 bases). The CDR3 sequence is 14 residues long. The germline V gene has CDR1 ENHRY and CDR2 SYGVKD. V lost 5 bases to trimming and J lost 2 bases, with 10 bases between them. The CDR3 protein is CAISNSGPYNEQFF. The CDR3 DNA reads TGTGCCATCAGTAATAGCGGACCCTACAATGAGCAGTTCTTC.

This clone was observed a few times. V is TRBV7-6 and J is TRBJ1-2, with D possibly matching TRBD1 (6 bases). Deletions cut 5 bases from V and 6 bases from J, with 19 bases between. CDR3 length equals 15 residues. Germline lookup yields CDR1 SGHVS and CDR2 FNYEAQ. The CDR3 DNA reads TGTGCCAGCAGCCCCAACACAGGGTATGAGGATGGCTACACCTTC. This codes for CASSPNTGYEDGYTF.